Following are 25 T cell receptor beta chains from one sample sequenced in a study of T cell changes during pregnancy in multiple sclerosis. Sequencing was performed with immunoSEQ multiplex PCR; in TCRdb, only in-frame clones are kept and a portion is missing. Of 35,000 to 55,000 clones listed, around nine tenths are singletons. Sequencing was performed on CD4+ T cells from peripheral blood mononuclear cells, taken before pregnancy. These receptors were obtained from a female donor with multiple sclerosis, enrolled in a pregnancy study.

The count of this clone is one. V is TRBV7-2 and J is TRBJ2-7; D possibly corresponds to TRBD2 (7 bases). Trimming took 3 bases from V and 2 from J, leaving 11 bases between them. Germline V gene data show CDR1 as SGHTA and CDR2 as FQGNSA. This CDR3 has 14 residues. The DNA of the CDR3 is TGTGCCAGCAGCTTTGGGGGGGGCGCCTACGAGCAGTACTTC. Translating it yields CASSFGGGAYEQYF.

The chain employs TRBV9 and TRBJ2-1, with 11 bases matching TRBD2. Germline V gene sequence: CDR1 SGDLS, CDR2 YYNGEE. Trimming took 4 bases from V and 9 from J; bases not matched to a gene: 12. The CDR3 is 16 amino acids. The CDR3 region has the DNA TGTGCCAGCAGCTCCGGACTAGCGGGCGGGCAGCGTGAGCAGTTCTTC. This codes for CASSSGLAGGQREQFF.

The count of this clone is one. The chain links TRBV9 to TRBJ2-6, with D hard to call. The CDR3 totals 15 residues. Germline CDR1 SGDLS, CDR2 YYNGEE. Between the trimmed V and J ends, which lost 3 bases and 4 bases, there was a span of 11 bases. This chain's CDR3 is CASSAGSAGANVLTF. The CDR3 nucleotides read TGTGCCAGCAGCGCAGGTTCGGCCGGGGCCAACGTCCTGACTTTC.

This clone was detected only once. The chain recombines TRBV5-1 with TRBJ1-2; D unclear. Trimming took 1 base from V and 2 from J, leaving 9 bases between them. The CDR3 length is 14 residues. Germline V gene lookup returns CDR1 SGHRS and CDR2 YFSETQ. CDR3 nucleotides: TGCGCCAGCAGCTTGAGCGGCGGGAACTATGGCTACACCTTC. Translated, it gives CASSLSGGNYGYTF.

The V gene is TRBV7-3, the J gene TRBJ2-1; TRBD1 matches 8 bases. The CDR3 has 17 residues. Per germline, CDR1 SGHTA and CDR2 FQGTGA. Trimming took 5 bases from V and 7 from J; bases not matched to a gene: 16. The CDR3 loop is CASSPAGGRGSVNEQFF. CDR3 coding DNA: TGTGCCAGCAGCCCTGCAGGGGGCAGGGGGAGTGTTAATGAGCAGTTCTTC.

The chain combines TRBV28 with TRBJ2-7; 9 nucleotides line up with TRBD1. The CDR3 is made up of 15 amino acids. After removal of 6 bases from V and 4 bases from J, the junction contained 10 bases not matched to a gene. CDR1 and CDR2 (germline): MDHEN, SYDVKM. The CDR3 here is CASSSSGTGLYEQYF. The CDR3 nucleotides read TGTGCCAGCAGCTCTTCCGGGACAGGGCTGTACGAGCAGTACTTC.

V gene TRBV10-3 combines with J gene TRBJ2-7; perhaps TRBD2 as D (5 bases). With 2 bases removed from V and 5 bases from J, the gap between germline ends came to 16 bases. Germline V gene data show CDR1 as ENHRY and CDR2 as SYGVKD. This CDR3 has 15 residues. The CDR3 nucleotides are TGTGCCATCAGTGAGCCAAGTTTTTTGAGGGACGAGCAGTACTTC. This encodes CAISEPSFLRDEQYF.

The gene calls are TRBV5-1 and TRBJ1-4, with TRBD1 as a possible D gene (6 bases). CDR1 SGHRS and CDR2 YFSETQ come from the germline V gene. This CDR3 contains 15 residues. The V end lost 4 bases, the J end lost 6 bases, and 16 bases lay between the germline ends. This CDR3 reads CASSPGQLEDEKLFF. CDR3 nucleotide sequence: TGCGCCAGCAGCCCCGGACAGTTGGAGGATGAAAAACTGTTTTTT.

Here the CDR3 reads CASSAAGGSYNEQFF. CDR3 in DNA: TGTGCCAGCAGTGCAGCGGGGGGGTCATACAATGAGCAGTTCTTC. The chain couples TRBV2 to TRBJ2-1, with 10 bases lining up with TRBD2. From germline, CDR1 is SNHLY and CDR2 FYNNEI. The CDR3 runs 15 residues. V gave up 4 bases and J gave up 4 bases; unmatched junction bases: 4.

V and J are TRBV10-3 and TRBJ1-1; 7 bases are shared with TRBD1. This CDR3 is 14 amino acids long. The V segment lost 2 bases and the J segment 4 bases; nucleotides outside the gene matches: 4. Per germline, CDR1 ENHRY and CDR2 SYGVKD. CDR3 protein: CAISENRGGTEAFF. DNA for the CDR3: TGTGCCATCAGTGAGAACAGGGGAGGCACTGAAGCTTTCTTT.

The chain is built from TRBV6-6 and TRBJ1-5; 7 bases match TRBD1. Germline assignment: CDR1 MNHNY and CDR2 SVGAGI (reference sequence). The CDR3 runs to 15 residues. The junction had 8 bases not matched to a gene; V was cut back by 6 bases and J by 3 bases. The CDR3 spells CASSPGQHPNQPQHF. CDR3 nucleotide sequence: TGTGCCAGCAGCCCGGGACAGCACCCCAATCAGCCCCAGCATTTT.

The chain combines TRBV18 with TRBJ2-7; D is possibly TRBD1 (5 bases). V was pared by 3 bases and J by 0 bases, with 9 bases between. The CDR3 consists of 14 residues. Germline V CDR1 and CDR2: KGHSH, LQKENI. This chain's CDR3 is CASSPRQTSYEQYF. In DNA, the CDR3 is TGTGCCAGCTCACCGAGACAGACCTCCTACGAGCAGTACTTC.

V and J are TRBV5-1 and TRBJ1-2; TRBD1 matches 8 bases. Germline V CDR1 and CDR2: SGHRS, YFSETQ. The CDR3 spans 13 residues. V lost 4 bases to trimming and J lost 6 bases; unmatched junction nucleotides: 5. The CDR3 is CASSRQGSDGYTF. CDR3 sequence (DNA): TGCGCCAGCAGCCGACAGGGGTCAGATGGCTACACCTTC.

The chain combines TRBV5-1 with TRBJ2-5; 10 bases line up with TRBD2. Unmatched junction bases numbered 11, after V lost 5 bases and J lost 7 bases. Germline V gene sequence: CDR1 SGHRS, CDR2 YFSETQ. This CDR3 region has 15 residues. CDR3 coding DNA: TGCGCCAGCAGAAACAAGCGGGAGGGGCTAAGGACCCAGTACTTC. Translated, it gives CASRNKREGLRTQYF. Filled out from reference TRBV5-1 and TRBJ2-5, the complete variable domain reads KAGVTQTPRYLIKTRGQQVTLSCSPISGHRSVSWYQQTPGQGLQFLFEYFSETQRNKGNFPGRFSGRQFSNSRSEMNVSTLELGDSALYLCASRNKREGLRTQYFGPGTRLLVL.

The V gene is TRBV12-5, the J gene TRBJ2-7, with 9 bases matching TRBD1. V trimming: 6 bases; J trimming: 5 bases; junction bases outside the gene matches: 8. The CDR3 is 14 residues long. The germline gives CDR1 LGHNT, CDR2 FRNRAP. The CDR3 DNA reads as TGTGCTAGTGGCAAGGGACAGGGTATCCACGAGCAGTACTTC. Its translation is CASGKGQGIHEQYF.

This sequence joins TRBV7-2 and TRBJ1-1; tentatively, D is TRBD1 (6 bases). The V gene's germline CDR1 is SGHTA and CDR2 FQGNSA. Trimming removed 3 bases at V and 3 bases at J, with 11 bases between. This CDR3 region has 14 residues. The CDR3 loop reads CASSLGGRYTEAFF. In DNA form, the CDR3 reads TGTGCCAGCAGCTTGGGGGGGCGGTACACTGAAGCTTTCTTT. Complete variable domain (other parts from reference TRBV7-2 and TRBJ1-1): GAGVSQSPSNKVTEKGKDVELRCDPISGHTALYWYRQSLGQGLEFLIYFQGNSAPDKSGLPSDRFSAERTGGSVSTLTIQRTQQEDSAVYLCASSLGGRYTEAFFGQGTRLTVV.

The chain recombines TRBV28 with TRBJ1-1; weak D call: TRBD1 (5 bases). V was pared by 6 bases and J by 4 bases, with 15 bases between. CDR3 length equals 14 residues. The germline gives CDR1 MDHEN, CDR2 SYDVKM. The CDR3 DNA follows: TGTGCCAGCAGCCTCTGGGGGGACGGCACTGAAGCTTTCTTT. It translates to CASSLWGDGTEAFF.

V and J are TRBV7-2 and TRBJ1-2; 9 bases align to TRBD1. Germline V gives CDR1 SGHTA, CDR2 FQGNSA. The CDR3 is 16 residues long. V shed 0 bases and J 8 bases; nucleotides not matched to a gene: 10. CDR3 residues: CASSLATQGARRGYTF. Written as DNA, the CDR3 is TGTGCCAGCAGCTTAGCCACACAGGGGGCGCGCCGAGGCTACACCTTC.

The V and J genes are TRBV7-2 and TRBJ2-2, with TRBD1 matching over 9 bases. Trimming took 5 bases from V and 7 from J; bases not matched to a gene: 8. There are 15 residues in the CDR3. From germline, CDR1 is SGHTA and CDR2 FQGNSA. The CDR3 here is CASSPGTGIDGELFF. The CDR3 DNA reads TGTGCCAGCAGCCCCGGGACAGGGATCGACGGGGAGCTGTTTTTT.

The rearrangement joins TRBV2 to TRBJ1-1, with D possibly being TRBD1 (5 bases). The V gene's germline CDR1 is SNHLY and CDR2 FYNNEI. V was cut by 4 bases and J by 5 bases, with 14 bases left in between. This CDR3 comprises 14 residues. In nucleotides, the CDR3 is TGTGCCAGCAGTGCCGGGGGGAGGAGAACTGAAGCTTTCTTT. This encodes CASSAGGRRTEAFF.

The V gene is TRBV7-2, the J gene TRBJ2-3; TRBD2 matches 14 bases. Germline V gives CDR1 SGHTA, CDR2 FQGNSA. Germline trimming cut 5 bases from V and 4 bases from J; bases unmatched to any gene: 2. The CDR3 runs 15 residues. The CDR3 DNA is TGTGCCAGCAGCCCGACTAGCGGGGGGGCAGATACGCAGTATTTT. Translating gives CASSPTSGGADTQYF.

The genes are TRBV19 and TRBJ2-5; 8 bases align to TRBD2. The CDR3 length is 14 residues. V was pared by 5 bases and J by 1 base, with 3 bases of the junction left unmatched. CDR1 and CDR2 from the germline V gene are LNHDA and SQIVND (reference sequence). CDR3 nucleotides: TGTGCCAGTAGTCAGCGGGGGACCCAAGAGACCCAGTACTTC. Amino acids: CASSQRGTQETQYF. Supplemented by reference TRBV19 and TRBJ2-5, the full variable domain reads DGGITQSPKYLFRKEGQNVTLSCEQNLNHDAMYWYRQDPGQGLRLIYYSQIVNDFQKGDIAEGYSVSREKKESFPLTVTSAQKNPTAFYLCASSQRGTQETQYFGPGTRLLVL.

The V call is TRBV5-1, the J call TRBJ2-7; 8 bases are shared with TRBD1. The junction had 5 bases not matched to a gene; V was cut back by 2 bases and J by 4 bases. The CDR3 has 14 residues. CDR1 and CDR2 (germline): SGHRS, YFSETQ. The CDR3 here is CASSFIQGAYEQYF. CDR3 coding DNA: TGCGCCAGCAGCTTTATCCAGGGGGCTTACGAGCAGTACTTC.

The chain uses TRBV4-3 and TRBJ2-6, with D tentatively TRBD2 (5 bases). The CDR3 sequence is 16 residues long. V was cut by 0 bases and J by 0 bases, with 6 bases left in between. Germline-derived CDR1 and CDR2 are LGHNA and YSLEER. The DNA of the CDR3 is TGCGCCAGCAGCCAAGACCGGGGCTCTGGGGCCAACGTCCTGACTTTC. Translating it yields CASSQDRGSGANVLTF.

The chain has TRBV27 and TRBJ1-3, with no clear D. CDR1 MNHEY and CDR2 SMNVEV come from the germline V gene (reference sequence). Between the trimmed V and J ends, which lost 2 bases and 1 base, there was a span of 9 bases. This CDR3 has 15 amino acids. The CDR3 protein is CASSLIPISGNTIYF. In DNA, the CDR3 is TGTGCCAGCAGTTTAATCCCTATATCTGGAAACACCATATATTTT.